A single sample is the source of the 17 T cell receptor beta chains below, sequenced in a study of OX40 agonist ivuxolimab in advanced cancers. Only in-frame clones appear in the TCRdb table, and some are missing; sequencing was by immunoSEQ multiplex PCR. The sample holds more than 70,000 clones, almost 85% seen once. The source material was CD4+ or CD8+ T cells sorted from blood, sampled in a trial of the OX40 agonist ivuxolimab. Receptors originate from an adult with an advanced solid tumor such as melanoma, head and neck, liver or kidney cancer.

This clone was picked up a small number of times. The chain has TRBV7-2 and TRBJ1-1; D possibly corresponds to TRBD1 (5 bases). This CDR3 spans 14 amino acids. Germline lookup yields CDR1 SGHTA and CDR2 FQGNSA. The V end lost 7 bases, the J end lost 6 bases, and 18 bases lay between the germline ends. CDR3 sequence: CASNEGPGGAEAFF. The DNA for the CDR3 is TGTGCCAGCAACGAAGGACCCGGGGGGGCTGAAGCTTTCTTT.

The rearrangement links TRBV5-4 to TRBJ1-1, with D unresolved. Germline CDR1 and CDR2: SGHNT and YYREEE (reference sequence). The V end was cut by 0 bases, the J end by 1 base, with 7 bases between. CDR3 length: 14 amino acids. For the CDR3, the DNA is TGTGCCAGCAGCTTGGGCGAACGGAACACTGAAGCTTTCTTT. Its translation is CASSLGERNTEAFF.

J is TRBJ2-2 and V is TRBV29-1, with D tentatively TRBD1 (5 bases). The CDR3 has 12 amino acids. Germline CDR1 and CDR2: SQVTM and ANQGSEA. The V and J ends lost 1 base and 7 bases respectively, with 7 bases between them. This CDR3 is CSVEGGRGELFF. CDR3 sequence (DNA): TGCAGCGTTGAAGGGGGCCGCGGGGAGCTGTTTTTT.

The V and J genes are TRBV11-1 and TRBJ2-1, with a weak D call TRBD2 (7 bases). V gave up 5 bases and J gave up 2 bases, with 16 bases separating them. In germline, CDR1 is SGHAT, CDR2 FQDESV (reference sequence). The length of the CDR3 is 16 residues. The CDR3 DNA follows: TGTGCCAGCAGCCAGGGAGGGGGGGGCGCCTACAATGAGCAGTTCTTC. Its translation: CASSQGGGGAYNEQFF.

The chain has TRBV6-5 and TRBJ1-3; no reliable D call. Germline values: CDR1 MNHEY, CDR2 SVGAGI. Trimming cost V 6 bases and J 2 bases, with 5 bases left between them. This CDR3 has 12 amino acids. For the CDR3, the DNA is TGTGCCAGCAGCTCACCTGGAAACACCATATATTTT. It yields the protein CASSSPGNTIYF.

This clone was seen a handful of times. The genes are TRBV4-1 and TRBJ2-1; 8 bases map to TRBD1. The germline V gene has CDR1 MGHRA and CDR2 YSYEKL. V was pared by 1 base and J by 6 bases, with 14 bases of the junction left unmatched. The CDR3 spans 18 residues. CDR3 DNA sequence: TGCGCCAGCAGCCAAGTCGGACAGGGTTCCCTCCGGGGCAATGAGCAGTTCTTC. This encodes CASSQVGQGSLRGNEQFF.

This chain uses TRBV5-4 with TRBJ1-1, with D possibly being TRBD1 (6 bases). CDR3 length equals 16 residues. V was pared by 1 base and J by 3 bases, with 16 bases between. Germline V gives CDR1 SGHNT, CDR2 YYREEE (reference sequence). CDR3 in amino acids: CASSLPQGQLDTEAFF. CDR3 nucleotide sequence: TGTGCCAGCAGCTTGCCGCAGGGGCAGTTGGACACTGAAGCTTTCTTT. The variable domain in full, with the rest retrieved from reference TRBV5-4 and TRBJ1-1, is ETGVTQSPTHLIKTRGQQVTLRCSSQSGHNTVSWYQQALGQGPQFIFQYYREEENGRGNFPPRFSGLQFPNYSSELNVNALELDDSALYLCASSLPQGQLDTEAFFGQGTRLTVV.

There are a few counts of this clone. The rearrangement joins TRBV4-3 to TRBJ1-2; D might be TRBD1 (6 bases). V was pared by 3 bases and J by 7 bases, with 12 bases between. CDR1 LGHNA and CDR2 YSLEER come from the germline V gene. The CDR3 covers 13 residues. CDR3 in DNA: TGCGCCAGCAGCCAGGAAACAGGGTTTGGCTACACCTTC. Translating it yields CASSQETGFGYTF.

J is TRBJ2-3 and V is TRBV6-1; 8 bases align to TRBD1. Germline values: CDR1 MNHNS, CDR2 SASEGT. Losses at the gene ends were 6 bases for V and 5 bases for J; bases not matched to a gene: 10. This CDR3 spans 15 amino acids. Here the CDR3 DNA reads TGTGCCAGCAGCCTCGCAGGGGGCTGGGTAGATACGCAGTATTTT. Translation: CASSLAGGWVDTQYF.

The chain combines TRBV2 with TRBJ2-4, with 8 bases identical to TRBD2. V shed 8 bases, J shed 7 bases, and the junction held 10 bases outside the gene matches. The CDR3 covers 14 residues. In germline, CDR1 is SNHLY, CDR2 FYNNEI. The CDR3 loop reads CASGGQGLGNIQYF. The DNA for the CDR3 is TGTGCCAGCGGGGGCCAGGGACTAGGGAACATTCAGTACTTC.

This clone was detected a few times. This sequence joins TRBV28 and TRBJ1-1; 8 bases fit TRBD1. J gave up 1 base and V 5 bases, and 6 bases lay outside the gene matches. The CDR3 has 15 residues. Germline CDR1 MDHEN, CDR2 SYDVKM. The chain's CDR3 is CASSHGGQGNTEAFF. For the CDR3, the DNA is TGTGCCAGCAGTCACGGCGGACAGGGGAACACTGAAGCTTTCTTT.

The chain recombines TRBV23-1 with TRBJ2-3; 10 nucleotides match TRBD2. TRBV23-1 is marked as an open reading frame, function uncertain. This CDR3 region has 13 residues. With V trimmed by 8 bases and J by 10 bases, 9 bases remained unmatched. The CDR3 loop is CASRAGGPPSQYF. The CDR3 coding sequence is TGCGCCAGCCGAGCGGGAGGGCCCCCATCGCAGTATTTT.

The rearrangement links TRBV2 to TRBJ1-2; D remains unclear. This CDR3 has 13 amino acids. The germline V and J ends were trimmed by 1 base and 4 bases, with 7 bases remaining between them. Germline-derived CDR1 and CDR2 are SNHLY and FYNNEI. The CDR3 reads CASSEVPTYGYTF. As DNA, the CDR3 is TGTGCCAGCAGTGAAGTGCCTACCTATGGCTACACCTTC.

This clone was seen only once. This chain uses TRBV4-2 with TRBJ2-7; 11 bases map to TRBD1. The CDR3 consists of 16 residues. The V gene end was trimmed by 4 bases and the J gene end by 5 bases; junction bases not matched to a gene: 10. Germline V lookup: CDR1 LGHNA, CDR2 YNFKEQ. This CDR3 is CASSPRTGGIIHEQYF. DNA of the CDR3: TGTGCCAGCAGCCCCCGGACAGGGGGCATTATACACGAGCAGTACTTC.

There are a few counts of this clone. J is TRBJ2-5 and V is TRBV19; no firm D call. This CDR3 spans 14 amino acids. Germline V CDR1 and CDR2: LNHDA, SQIVND (reference sequence). Trimming stripped 3 bases from V and 4 bases from J, with 12 bases between. The CDR3 loop reads CASSIQSKGETQYF. In nucleotides, the CDR3 is TGTGCCAGTAGTATCCAAAGTAAAGGAGAGACCCAGTACTTC.

This chain joins TRBV6-6 and TRBJ2-3; no definite D call. The CDR3 runs to 13 residues. In germline, CDR1 is MNHNY, CDR2 SVGAGI (reference sequence). Trimming removed 2 bases at V and 3 bases at J, with 6 bases between. The CDR3 protein is CASSYQLTDTQYF. CDR3 in DNA: TGTGCCAGCAGTTACCAGTTGACAGATACGCAGTATTTT.

The chain carries TRBV5-1 and TRBJ2-5; 8 bases agree with TRBD1. V gave up 3 bases and J gave up 1 base; unmatched junction bases: 5. From germline, CDR1 is SGHRS and CDR2 YFSETQ. This CDR3 has 15 residues. The CDR3 reads CASSSLGQGQETQYF. The CDR3 bases are TGCGCCAGCAGCTCTTTAGGACAGGGCCAAGAGACCCAGTACTTC.